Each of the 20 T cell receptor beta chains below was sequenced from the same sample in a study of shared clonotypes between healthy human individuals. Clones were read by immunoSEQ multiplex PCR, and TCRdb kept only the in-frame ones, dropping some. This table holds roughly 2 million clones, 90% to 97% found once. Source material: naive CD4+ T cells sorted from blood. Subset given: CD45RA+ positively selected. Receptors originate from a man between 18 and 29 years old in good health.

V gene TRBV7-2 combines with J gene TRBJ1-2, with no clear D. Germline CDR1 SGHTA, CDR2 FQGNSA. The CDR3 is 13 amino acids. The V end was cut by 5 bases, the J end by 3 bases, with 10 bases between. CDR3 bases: TGTGCCAGCAGCAGGTTTGGGGACTATGGCTACACCTTC. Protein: CASSRFGDYGYTF.

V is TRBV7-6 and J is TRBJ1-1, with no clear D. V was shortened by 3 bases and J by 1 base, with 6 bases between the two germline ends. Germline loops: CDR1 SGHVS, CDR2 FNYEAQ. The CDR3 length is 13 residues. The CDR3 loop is CASSLMGNTEAFF. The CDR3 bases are TGTGCCAGCAGCTTGATGGGGAACACTGAAGCTTTCTTT. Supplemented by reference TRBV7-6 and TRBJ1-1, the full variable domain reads GAGVSQSPRYKVTKRGQDVALRCDPISGHVSLYWYRQALGQGPEFLTYFNYEAQQDKSGLPNDRFSAERPEGSISTLTIQRTEQRDSAMYRCASSLMGNTEAFFGQGTRLTVV.

The CDR3 nucleotides are TGTGCCAGCAGTGCACGGACTAATGAAAAACTGTTTTTT. Its translation: CASSARTNEKLFF. The chain carries TRBV25-1 and TRBJ1-4; no clear D. CDR3 length equals 13 residues. Per the germline V gene, CDR1 is MGHDK and CDR2 is SYGVNS. The ends were cut back, 4 bases at V and 2 bases at J, with 5 bases in the middle. Using reference TRBV25-1 and TRBJ1-4 for the parts outside the CDR3, the full variable domain is EADIYQTPRYLVIGTGKKITLECSQTMGHDKMYWYQQDPGMELHLIHYSYGVNSTEKGDLSSESTVSRIRTEHFPLTLESARPSHTSQYLCASSARTNEKLFFGSGTQLSVL.

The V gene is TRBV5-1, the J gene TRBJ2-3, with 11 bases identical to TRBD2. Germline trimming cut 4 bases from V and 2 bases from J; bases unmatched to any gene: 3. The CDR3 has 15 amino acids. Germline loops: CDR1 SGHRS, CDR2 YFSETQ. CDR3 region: CASSTGLADTDTQYF. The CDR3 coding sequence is TGCGCCAGCAGCACGGGACTAGCGGACACAGATACGCAGTATTTT.

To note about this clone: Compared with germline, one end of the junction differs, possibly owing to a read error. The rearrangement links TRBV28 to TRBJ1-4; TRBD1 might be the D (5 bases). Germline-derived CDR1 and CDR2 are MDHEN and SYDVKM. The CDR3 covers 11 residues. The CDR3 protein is CASSSDGGSLF. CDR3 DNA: TGTGCCAGCAGTTCTGATGGGGGGAGCTTATTT.

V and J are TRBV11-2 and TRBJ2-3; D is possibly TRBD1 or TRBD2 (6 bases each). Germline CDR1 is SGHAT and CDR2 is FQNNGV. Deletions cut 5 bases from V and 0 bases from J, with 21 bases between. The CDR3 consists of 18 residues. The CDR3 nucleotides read TGTGCCAGCAGCGCCCCACCTTCGGGGGCAGCTAGCACAGATACGCAGTATTTT. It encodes CASSAPPSGAASTDTQYF.

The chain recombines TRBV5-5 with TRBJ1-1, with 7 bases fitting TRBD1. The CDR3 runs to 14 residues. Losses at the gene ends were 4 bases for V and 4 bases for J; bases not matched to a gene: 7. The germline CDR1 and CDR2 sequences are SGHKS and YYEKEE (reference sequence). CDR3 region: CASSTGTELTEAFF. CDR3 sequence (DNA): TGTGCCAGCAGCACCGGGACAGAACTCACTGAAGCTTTCTTT.

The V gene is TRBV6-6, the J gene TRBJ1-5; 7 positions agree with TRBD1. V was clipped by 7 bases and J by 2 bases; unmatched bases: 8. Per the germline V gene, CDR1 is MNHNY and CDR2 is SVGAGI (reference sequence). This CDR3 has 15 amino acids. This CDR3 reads CASNRDREGNQPQHF. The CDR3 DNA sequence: TGTGCCAGCAATCGTGACAGGGAGGGCAATCAGCCCCAGCATTTT.

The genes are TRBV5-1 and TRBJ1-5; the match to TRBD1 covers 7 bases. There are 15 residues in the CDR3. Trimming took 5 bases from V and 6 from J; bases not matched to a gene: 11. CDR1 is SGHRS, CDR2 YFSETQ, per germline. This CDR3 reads CASRKVPGGSQPQHF. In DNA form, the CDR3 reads TGCGCCAGCAGAAAGGTGCCAGGGGGAAGTCAGCCCCAGCATTTT.

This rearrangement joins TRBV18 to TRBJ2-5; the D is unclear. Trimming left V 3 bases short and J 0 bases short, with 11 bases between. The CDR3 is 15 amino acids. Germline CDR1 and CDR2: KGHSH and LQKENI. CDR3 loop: CASSPRSWDQETQYF. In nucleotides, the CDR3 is TGTGCCAGCTCACCCCGGAGTTGGGACCAAGAGACCCAGTACTTC.

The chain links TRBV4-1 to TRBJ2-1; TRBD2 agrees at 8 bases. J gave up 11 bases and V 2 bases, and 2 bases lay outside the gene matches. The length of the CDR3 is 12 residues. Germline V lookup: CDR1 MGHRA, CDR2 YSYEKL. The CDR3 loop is CASSQLAGQQFF. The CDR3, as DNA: TGCGCCAGCAGCCAATTAGCGGGGCAGCAGTTCTTC.

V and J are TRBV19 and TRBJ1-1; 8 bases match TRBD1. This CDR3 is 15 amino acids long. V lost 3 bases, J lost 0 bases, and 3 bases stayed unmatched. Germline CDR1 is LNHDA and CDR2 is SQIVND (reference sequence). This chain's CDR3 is CASSMQGAVNTEAFF. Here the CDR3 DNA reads TGTGCCAGTAGTATGCAGGGGGCGGTGAACACTGAAGCTTTCTTT.

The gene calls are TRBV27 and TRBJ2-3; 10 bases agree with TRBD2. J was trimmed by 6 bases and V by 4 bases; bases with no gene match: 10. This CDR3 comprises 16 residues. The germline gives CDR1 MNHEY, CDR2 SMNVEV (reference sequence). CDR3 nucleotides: TGTGCCAGCAGTTCCCCCAGCGGGGGGGTCAGGGATACGCAGTATTTT. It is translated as CASSSPSGGVRDTQYF.

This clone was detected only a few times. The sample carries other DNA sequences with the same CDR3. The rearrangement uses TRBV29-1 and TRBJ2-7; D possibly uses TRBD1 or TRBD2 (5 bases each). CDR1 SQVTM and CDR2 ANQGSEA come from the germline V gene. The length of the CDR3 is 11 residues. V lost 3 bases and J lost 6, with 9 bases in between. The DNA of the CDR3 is TGCAGCGTTGATCGGGGCGCCGAGCAGTACTTC. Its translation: CSVDRGAEQYF.

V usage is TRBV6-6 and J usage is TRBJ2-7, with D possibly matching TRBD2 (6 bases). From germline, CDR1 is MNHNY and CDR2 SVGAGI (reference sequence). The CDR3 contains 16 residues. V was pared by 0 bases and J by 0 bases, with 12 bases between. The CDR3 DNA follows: TGTGCCAGCAGTTACTCGGAGGGCCCTAGCTCCTACGAGCAGTACTTC. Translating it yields CASSYSEGPSSYEQYF.

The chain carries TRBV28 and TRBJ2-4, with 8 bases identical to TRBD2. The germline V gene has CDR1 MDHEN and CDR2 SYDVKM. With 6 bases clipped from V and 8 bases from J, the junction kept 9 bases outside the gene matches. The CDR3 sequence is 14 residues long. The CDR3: CASSNAGGEDIQYF. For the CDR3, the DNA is TGTGCCAGCAGCAATGCGGGGGGCGAGGACATTCAGTACTTC.

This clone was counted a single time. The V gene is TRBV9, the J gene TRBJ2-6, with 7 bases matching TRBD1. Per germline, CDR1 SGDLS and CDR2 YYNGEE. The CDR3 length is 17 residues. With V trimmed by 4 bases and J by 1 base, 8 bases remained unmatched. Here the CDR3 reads CASSPLTGVSGANVLTF. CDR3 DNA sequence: TGTGCCAGCAGCCCCCTCACAGGGGTATCTGGGGCCAACGTCCTGACTTTC.

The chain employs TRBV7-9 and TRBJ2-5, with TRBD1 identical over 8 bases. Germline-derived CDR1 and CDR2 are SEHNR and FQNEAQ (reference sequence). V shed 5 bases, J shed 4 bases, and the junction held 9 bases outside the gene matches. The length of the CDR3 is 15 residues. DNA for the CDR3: TGTGCCAGCAGCATTAGACAGGGGCGGACAGAGACCCAGTACTTC. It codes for CASSIRQGRTETQYF.

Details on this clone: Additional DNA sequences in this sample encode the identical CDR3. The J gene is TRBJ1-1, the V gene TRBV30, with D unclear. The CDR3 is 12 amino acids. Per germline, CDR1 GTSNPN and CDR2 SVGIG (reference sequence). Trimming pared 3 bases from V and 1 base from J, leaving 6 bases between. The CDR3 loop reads CAWSAKNTEAFF. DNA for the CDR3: TGTGCCTGGAGCGCGAAGAACACTGAAGCTTTCTTT. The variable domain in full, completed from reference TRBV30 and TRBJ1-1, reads SQTIHQWPATLVQPVGSPLSLECTVEGTSNPNLYWYRQAAGRGLQLLFYSVGIGQISSEVPQNLSASRPQDRQFILSSKKLLLSDSGFYLCAWSAKNTEAFFGQGTRLTVV.

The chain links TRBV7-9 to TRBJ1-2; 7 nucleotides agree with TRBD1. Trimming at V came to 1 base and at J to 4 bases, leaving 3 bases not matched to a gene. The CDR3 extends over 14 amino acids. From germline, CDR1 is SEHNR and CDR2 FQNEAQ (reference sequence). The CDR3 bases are TGTGCCAGCAGCTTAGTACAGGGGATCTATGGCTACACCTTC. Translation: CASSLVQGIYGYTF.